This T cell receptor (beta chain) was retrieved from a study of blood T cells in healthy people across ages. General study findings and limits: PBMC samples, being unsorted, prevented any conclusive comparison of naive and antigen-experienced cells.

A J-beta primer mix and a sample-barcoded 5' primer were used in a second PCR of about 7 to 12 cycles. From the 5' RACE reads, TCRdb called clonotypes with MiXCR, one entry per CDR3 protein. Altogether about 1,600,000 distinct CDR3 sequences are present, approximately 38% being singletons, with the ten largest covering roughly 7.7%. The germline CDR1 and CDR2 sequences are LNHNV and YYDKDF (reference sequence). Trimming cost V 5 bases and J 7 bases; bases outside gene matches: 8. This CDR3 has 14 residues. With respect to this clonotype: Its antigen is unknown.

The TCR comes from a woman between 18 and 30 years old in good health. The chain joins TRBV15 to TRBJ2-1; 7 bases are shared with TRBD2. The specimen sequenced was blood. The CDR3 sequence is CATSPRSGGNEQFF. In DNA, the CDR3 is TGTGCCACCAGCCCCCGGTCCGGGGGGAATGAGCAGTTCTTC. The complete variable domain, with remaining parts taken from reference TRBV15 and TRBJ2-1, reads DAMVIQNPRYQVTQFGKPVTLSCSQTLNHNVMYWYQQKSSQAPKLLFHYYDKDFNNEADTPDNFQSRRPNTSFCFLDIRSPGLGDTAMYLCATSPRSGGNEQFFGPGTRLTVL.